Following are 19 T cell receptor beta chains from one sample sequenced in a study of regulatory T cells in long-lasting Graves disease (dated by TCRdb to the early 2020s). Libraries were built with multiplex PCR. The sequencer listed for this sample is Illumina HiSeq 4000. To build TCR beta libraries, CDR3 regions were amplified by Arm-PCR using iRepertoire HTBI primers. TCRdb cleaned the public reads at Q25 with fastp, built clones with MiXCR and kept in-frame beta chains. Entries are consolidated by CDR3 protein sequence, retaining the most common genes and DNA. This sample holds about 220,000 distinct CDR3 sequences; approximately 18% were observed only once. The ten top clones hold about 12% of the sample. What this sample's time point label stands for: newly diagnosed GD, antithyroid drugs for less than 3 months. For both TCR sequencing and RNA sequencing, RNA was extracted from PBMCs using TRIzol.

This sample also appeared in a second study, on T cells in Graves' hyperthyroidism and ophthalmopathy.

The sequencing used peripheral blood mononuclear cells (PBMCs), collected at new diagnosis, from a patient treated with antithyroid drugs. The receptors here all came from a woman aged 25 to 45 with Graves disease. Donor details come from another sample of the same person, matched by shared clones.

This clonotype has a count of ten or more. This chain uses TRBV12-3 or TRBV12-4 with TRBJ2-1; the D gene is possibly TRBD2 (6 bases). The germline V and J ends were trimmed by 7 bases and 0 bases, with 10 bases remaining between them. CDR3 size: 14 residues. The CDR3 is CASTRGSSYNEQFF. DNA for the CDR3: TGTGCCAGCACCCGGGGGAGCTCCTACAATGAGCAGTTCTTC.

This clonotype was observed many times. CDR3 residues: CASSDQQGASREQYF. CDR3 in DNA: TGTGCCAGCAGTGACCAACAGGGGGCATCTCGAGAGCAGTACTTC. The chain uses TRBV7-2 and TRBJ2-7, with TRBD1 matching over 9 bases. Germline V CDR1 and CDR2: SGHTA, FQGNSA. V dropped 6 bases and J dropped 7; count of bases not matched to a gene: 13. The CDR3 is 15 residues long.

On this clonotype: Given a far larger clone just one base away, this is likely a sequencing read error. CDR3 sequence reads: CASSSGTSGPQEIQYF. The CDR3 DNA sequence: TGTGCCAGCAGCTCCGGGACTAGCGGCCCTCAAGAGATCCAGTACTTC. This chain links TRBV7-9 with TRBJ2-5, with 11 positions matching TRBD2. The V gene's germline CDR1 is SEHNR and CDR2 FQNEAQ (reference sequence). The CDR3 contains 16 residues. Full variable domain (rest looked up from reference TRBV7-9 and TRBJ2-5): DTGVSQNPRHKITKRGQNVTFRCDPISEHNRLYWYRQTLGQGPEFLTYFQNEAQLEKSRLLSDRFSAERPKGSFSTLEIQRTEQGDSAMYLCASSSGTSGPQEIQYFGPGTRLLVL.

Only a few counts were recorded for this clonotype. CDR3 DNA sequence: TGTGCCAGCAGCTTAAGAGGCGCGGAGGGCTACACCTTC. Its translation: CASSLRGAEGYTF. The chain is built from TRBV5-6 and TRBJ1-2; D remains ambiguous. The V gene's germline CDR1 is SGHDT and CDR2 YYEEEE. The CDR3 spans 13 residues. The V gene lost 2 bases and the J gene lost 8 bases, with 13 bases spanning the gap.

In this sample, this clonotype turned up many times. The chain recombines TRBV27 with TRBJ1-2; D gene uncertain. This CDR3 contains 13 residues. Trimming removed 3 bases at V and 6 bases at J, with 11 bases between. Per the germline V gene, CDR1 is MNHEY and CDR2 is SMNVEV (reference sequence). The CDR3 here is CASSFDIDDGYTF. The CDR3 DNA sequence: TGTGCCAGCAGTTTTGACATAGATGATGGCTACACCTTC.

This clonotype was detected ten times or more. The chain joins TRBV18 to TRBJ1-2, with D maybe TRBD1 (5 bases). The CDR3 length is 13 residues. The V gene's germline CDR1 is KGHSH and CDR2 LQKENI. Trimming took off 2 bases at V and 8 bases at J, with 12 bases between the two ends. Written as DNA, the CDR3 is TGTGCCAGCTCACCATGGGAGGGGCGAGGCTACACCTTC. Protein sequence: CASSPWEGRGYTF. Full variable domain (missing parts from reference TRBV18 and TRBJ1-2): NAGVMQNPRHLVRRRGQEARLRCSPMKGHSHVYWYRQLPEEGLKFMVYLQKENIIDESGMPKERFSAEFPKEGPSILRIQQVVRGDSAAYFCASSPWEGRGYTFGSGTRLTVV.

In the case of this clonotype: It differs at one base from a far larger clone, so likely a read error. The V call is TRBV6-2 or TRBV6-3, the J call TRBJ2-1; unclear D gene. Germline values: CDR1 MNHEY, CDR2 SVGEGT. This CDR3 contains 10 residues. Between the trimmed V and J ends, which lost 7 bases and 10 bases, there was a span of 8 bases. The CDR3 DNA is TGTGCCAGCAACGCCTACGAGCAGTTCTTC. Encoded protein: CASNAYEQFF.

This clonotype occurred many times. CDR3 residues: CATSDLRATGDNEQFF. In nucleotides, the CDR3 is TGTGCCACCAGTGATTTGAGGGCCACCGGGGACAATGAGCAGTTCTTC. The V gene is TRBV24-1, the J gene TRBJ2-1; D might be TRBD2 (5 bases). The CDR3 spans 16 residues. CDR1 KGHDR and CDR2 SFDVKD come from the germline V gene. The V end lost 0 bases, the J end lost 5 bases, and 13 bases lay between the germline ends.

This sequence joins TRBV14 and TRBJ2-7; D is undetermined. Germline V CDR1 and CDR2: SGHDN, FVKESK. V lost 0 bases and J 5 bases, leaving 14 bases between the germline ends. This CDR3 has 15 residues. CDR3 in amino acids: CASSQEWRPFNEQYF. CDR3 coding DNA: TGTGCCAGCAGCCAAGAGTGGCGGCCCTTTAACGAGCAGTACTTC.

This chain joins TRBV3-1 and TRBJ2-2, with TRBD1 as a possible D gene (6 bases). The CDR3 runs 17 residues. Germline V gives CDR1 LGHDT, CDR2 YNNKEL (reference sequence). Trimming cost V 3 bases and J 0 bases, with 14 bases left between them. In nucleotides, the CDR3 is TGTGCCAGCAGCCAGGGGACACCGAGTTCGAACACCGGGGAGCTGTTTTTT. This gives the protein CASSQGTPSSNTGELFF.

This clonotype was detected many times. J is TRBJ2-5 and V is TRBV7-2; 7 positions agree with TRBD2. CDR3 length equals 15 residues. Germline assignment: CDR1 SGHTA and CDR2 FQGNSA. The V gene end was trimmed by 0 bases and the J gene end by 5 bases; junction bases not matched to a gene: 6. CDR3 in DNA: TGTGCCAGCAGCTTAGCGGGGGGGTCGTTGGAGACCCAGTACTTC. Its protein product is CASSLAGGSLETQYF.

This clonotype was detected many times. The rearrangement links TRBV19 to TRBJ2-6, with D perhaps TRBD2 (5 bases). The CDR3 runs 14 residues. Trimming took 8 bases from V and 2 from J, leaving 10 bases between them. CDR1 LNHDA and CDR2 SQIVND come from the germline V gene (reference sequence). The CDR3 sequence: CASGSGTGANVLTF. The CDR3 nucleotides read TGTGCCAGTGGGTCGGGGACTGGGGCCAACGTCCTGACTTTC.

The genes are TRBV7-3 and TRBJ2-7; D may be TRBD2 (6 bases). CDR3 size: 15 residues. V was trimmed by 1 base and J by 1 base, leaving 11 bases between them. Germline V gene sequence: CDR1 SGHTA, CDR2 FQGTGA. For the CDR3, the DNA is TGTGCCAGCAGCTTAAACGGAGGGCTGTCCTACGAGCAGTACTTC. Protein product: CASSLNGGLSYEQYF.

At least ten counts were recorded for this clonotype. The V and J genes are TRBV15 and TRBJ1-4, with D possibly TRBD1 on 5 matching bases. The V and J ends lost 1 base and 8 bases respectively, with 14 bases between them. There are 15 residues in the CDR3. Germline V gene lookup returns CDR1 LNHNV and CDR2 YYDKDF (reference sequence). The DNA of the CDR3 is TGTGCCACCAGCAGAGCCCAGGGTCGGACGGAAAAACTGTTTTTT. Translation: CATSRAQGRTEKLFF.

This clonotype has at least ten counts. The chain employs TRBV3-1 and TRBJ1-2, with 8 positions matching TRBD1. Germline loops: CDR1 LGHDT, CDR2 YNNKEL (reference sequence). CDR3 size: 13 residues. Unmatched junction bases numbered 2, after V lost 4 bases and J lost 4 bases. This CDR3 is CASSLDRAYGYTF. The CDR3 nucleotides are TGTGCCAGCAGCCTGGACAGGGCCTATGGCTACACCTTC.

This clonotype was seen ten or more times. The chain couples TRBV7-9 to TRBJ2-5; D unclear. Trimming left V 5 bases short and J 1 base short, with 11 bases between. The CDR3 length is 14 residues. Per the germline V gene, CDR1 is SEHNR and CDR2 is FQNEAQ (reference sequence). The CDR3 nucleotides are TGTGCCAGCAGCCTCCTTTCGGTCCAAGAGACCCAGTACTTC. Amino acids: CASSLLSVQETQYF.

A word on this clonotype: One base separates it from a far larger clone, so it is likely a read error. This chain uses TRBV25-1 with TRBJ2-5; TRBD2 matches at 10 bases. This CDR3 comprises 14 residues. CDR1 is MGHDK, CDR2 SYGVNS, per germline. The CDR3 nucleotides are TGTGCCGGCAGGTCGATAGCGGGGGGAGAGACCCAGTACTTC. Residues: CAGRSIAGGETQYF.

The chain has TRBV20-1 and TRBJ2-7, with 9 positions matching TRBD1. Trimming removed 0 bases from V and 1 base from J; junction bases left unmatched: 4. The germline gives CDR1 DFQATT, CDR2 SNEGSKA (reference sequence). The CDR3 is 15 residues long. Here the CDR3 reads CSARDSGTGSYEQYF. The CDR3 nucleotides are TGCAGTGCTAGAGACTCCGGGACAGGGTCCTACGAGCAGTACTTC.

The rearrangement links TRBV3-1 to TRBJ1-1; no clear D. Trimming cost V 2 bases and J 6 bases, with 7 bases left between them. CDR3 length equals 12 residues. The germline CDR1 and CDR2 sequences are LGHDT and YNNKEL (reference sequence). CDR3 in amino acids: CASSQSGAEAFF. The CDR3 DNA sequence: TGTGCCAGCAGCCAATCCGGGGCTGAAGCTTTCTTT.